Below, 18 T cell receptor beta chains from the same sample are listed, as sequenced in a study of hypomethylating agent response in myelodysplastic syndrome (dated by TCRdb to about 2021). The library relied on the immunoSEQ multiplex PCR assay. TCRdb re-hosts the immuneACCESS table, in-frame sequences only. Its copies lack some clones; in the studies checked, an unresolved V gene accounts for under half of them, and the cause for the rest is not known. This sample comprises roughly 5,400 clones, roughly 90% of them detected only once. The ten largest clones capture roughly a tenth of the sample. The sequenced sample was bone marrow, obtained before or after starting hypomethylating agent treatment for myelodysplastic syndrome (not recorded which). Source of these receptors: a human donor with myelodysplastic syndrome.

CDR3 sequence (DNA): TGCGCCAGCTCCATCCCGGGACAGGATGGCTACACCTTC. It encodes CASSIPGQDGYTF. The chain couples TRBV23-1 to TRBJ1-2; 8 bases map to TRBD1. TRBV23-1 is sorted into the ORF group, with uncertain function. With V trimmed by 8 bases and J by 6 bases, 8 bases remained unmatched. The CDR3 spans 13 residues.

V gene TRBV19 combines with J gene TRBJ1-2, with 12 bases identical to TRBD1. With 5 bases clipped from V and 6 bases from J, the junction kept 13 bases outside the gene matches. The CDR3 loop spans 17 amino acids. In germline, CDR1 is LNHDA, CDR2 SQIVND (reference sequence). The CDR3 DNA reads TGTGCCAGTAGTCCCCGGGCACCGGGACAGGGGGCTGATGGCTACACCTTC. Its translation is CASSPRAPGQGADGYTF.

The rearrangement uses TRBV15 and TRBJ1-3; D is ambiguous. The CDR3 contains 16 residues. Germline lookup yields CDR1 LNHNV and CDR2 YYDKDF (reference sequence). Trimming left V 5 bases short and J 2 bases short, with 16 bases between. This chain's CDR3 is CATSGPSGITGNTIYF. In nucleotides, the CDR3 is TGTGCCACCAGCGGGCCCTCTGGGATTACTGGAAACACCATATATTTT.

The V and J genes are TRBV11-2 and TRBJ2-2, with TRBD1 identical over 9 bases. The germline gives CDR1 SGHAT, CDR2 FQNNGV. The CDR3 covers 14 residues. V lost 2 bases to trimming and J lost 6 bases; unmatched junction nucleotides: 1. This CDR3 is CASSLNRGPGELFF. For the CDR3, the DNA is TGTGCCAGCAGCTTAAACAGGGGGCCCGGGGAGCTGTTTTTT. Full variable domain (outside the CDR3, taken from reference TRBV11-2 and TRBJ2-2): EAGVAQSPRYKIIEKRQSVAFWCNPISGHATLYWYQQILGQGPKLLIQFQNNGVVDDSQLPKDRFSAERLKGVDSTLKIQPAKLEDSAVYLCASSLNRGPGELFFGEGSRLTVL.

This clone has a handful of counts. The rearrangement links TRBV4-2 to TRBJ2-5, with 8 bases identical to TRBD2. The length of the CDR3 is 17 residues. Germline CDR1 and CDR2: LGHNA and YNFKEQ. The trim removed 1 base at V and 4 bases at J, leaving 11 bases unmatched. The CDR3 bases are TGTGCCAGCAGCCAAGTCTCTCCCTCCGGGAGGGTAGAGACCCAGTACTTC. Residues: CASSQVSPSGRVETQYF.

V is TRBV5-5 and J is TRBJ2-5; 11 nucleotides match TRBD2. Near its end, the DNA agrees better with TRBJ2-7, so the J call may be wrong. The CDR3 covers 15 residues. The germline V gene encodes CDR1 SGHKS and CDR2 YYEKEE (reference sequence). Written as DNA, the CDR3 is TGTGCCAGCAGCTTGTCACTAGCGGGAGCCCACGAGCAGTACTTC. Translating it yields CASSLSLAGAHEQYF.

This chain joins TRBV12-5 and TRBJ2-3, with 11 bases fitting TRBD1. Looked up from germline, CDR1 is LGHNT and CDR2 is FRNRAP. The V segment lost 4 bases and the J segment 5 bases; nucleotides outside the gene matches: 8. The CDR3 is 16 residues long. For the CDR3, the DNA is TGTGCTAGTGGTTGGAGGGGGACAGGGGGGATAGATACGCAGTATTTT. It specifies CASGWRGTGGIDTQYF.

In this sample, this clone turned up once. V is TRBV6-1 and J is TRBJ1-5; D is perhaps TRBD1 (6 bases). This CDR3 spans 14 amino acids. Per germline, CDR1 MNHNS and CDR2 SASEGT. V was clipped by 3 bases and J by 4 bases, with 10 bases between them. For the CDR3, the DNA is TGTGCCAGCAGTGATGGACAGATGAATCAGCCCCAGCATTTT. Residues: CASSDGQMNQPQHF.

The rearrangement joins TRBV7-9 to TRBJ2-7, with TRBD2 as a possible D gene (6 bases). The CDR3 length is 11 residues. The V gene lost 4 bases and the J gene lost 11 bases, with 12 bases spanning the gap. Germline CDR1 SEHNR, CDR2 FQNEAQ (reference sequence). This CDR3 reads CASSSPGLKYF. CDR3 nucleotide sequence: TGTGCCAGCAGCTCCCCGGGACTTAAGTACTTC.

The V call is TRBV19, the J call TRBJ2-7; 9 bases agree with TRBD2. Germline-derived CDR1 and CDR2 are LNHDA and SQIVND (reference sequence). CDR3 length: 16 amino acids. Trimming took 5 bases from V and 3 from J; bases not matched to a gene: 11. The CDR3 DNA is TGTGCCAGTAGTCCGAGTGCAGCGGGAGGCATCTACGAGCAGTACTTC. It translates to CASSPSAAGGIYEQYF.

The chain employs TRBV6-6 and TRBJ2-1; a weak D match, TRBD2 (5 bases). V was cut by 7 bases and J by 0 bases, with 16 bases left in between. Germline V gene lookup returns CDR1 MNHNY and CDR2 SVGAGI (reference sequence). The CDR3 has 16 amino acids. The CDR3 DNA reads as TGTGCCAGCACCGACGAGAGGGTGAGCTCCTACAATGAGCAGTTCTTC. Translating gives CASTDERVSSYNEQFF.

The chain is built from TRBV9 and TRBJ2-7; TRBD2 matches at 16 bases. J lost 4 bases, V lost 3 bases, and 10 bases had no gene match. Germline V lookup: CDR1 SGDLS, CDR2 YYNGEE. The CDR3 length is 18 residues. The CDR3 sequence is CASSAGGLAGGPGYEQYF. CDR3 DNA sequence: TGTGCCAGCAGCGCCGGGGGACTAGCGGGAGGGCCGGGATACGAGCAGTACTTC.

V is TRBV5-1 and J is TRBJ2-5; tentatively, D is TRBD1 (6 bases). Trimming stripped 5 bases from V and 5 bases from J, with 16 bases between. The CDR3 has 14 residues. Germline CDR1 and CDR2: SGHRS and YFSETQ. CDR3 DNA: TGCGCCAGCAGTCCCACAGGGTTAAGGGAGACCCAGTACTTC. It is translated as CASSPTGLRETQYF.

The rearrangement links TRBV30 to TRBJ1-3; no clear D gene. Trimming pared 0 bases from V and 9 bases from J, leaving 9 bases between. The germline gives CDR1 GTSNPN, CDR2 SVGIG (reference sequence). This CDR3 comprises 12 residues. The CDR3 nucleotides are TGTGCCTGGAGTGTAAAAACGTCCACCATATATTTT. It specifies CAWSVKTSTIYF.

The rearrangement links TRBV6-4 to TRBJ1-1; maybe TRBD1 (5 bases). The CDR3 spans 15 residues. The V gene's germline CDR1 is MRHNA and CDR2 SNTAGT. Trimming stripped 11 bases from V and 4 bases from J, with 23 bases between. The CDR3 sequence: CAVGGIRVAGTEAFF. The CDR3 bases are TGTGCCGTGGGGGGGATCCGAGTCGCGGGCACTGAAGCTTTCTTT.

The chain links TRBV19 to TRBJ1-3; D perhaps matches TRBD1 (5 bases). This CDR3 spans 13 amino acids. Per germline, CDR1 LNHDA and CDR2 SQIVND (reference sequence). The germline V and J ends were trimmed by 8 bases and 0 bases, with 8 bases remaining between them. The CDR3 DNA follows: TGTGCCAGTCCGGGGGGCTCTGGAAACACCATATATTTT. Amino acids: CASPGGSGNTIYF.

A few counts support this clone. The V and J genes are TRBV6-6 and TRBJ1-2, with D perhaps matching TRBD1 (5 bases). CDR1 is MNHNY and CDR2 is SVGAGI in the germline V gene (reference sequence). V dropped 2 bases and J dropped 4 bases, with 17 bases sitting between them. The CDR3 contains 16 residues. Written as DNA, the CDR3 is TGTGCCAGCAGTTACACGTGGGGCTCGAGGTCCTATGGCTACACCTTC. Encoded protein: CASSYTWGSRSYGYTF.

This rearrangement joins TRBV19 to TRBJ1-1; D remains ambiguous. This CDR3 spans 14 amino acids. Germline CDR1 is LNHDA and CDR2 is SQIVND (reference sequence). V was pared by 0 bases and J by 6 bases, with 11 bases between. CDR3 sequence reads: CASSIEGIGSEAFF. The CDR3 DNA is TGTGCCAGTAGTATAGAAGGGATTGGGTCTGAAGCTTTCTTT.